This TCR beta chain was profiled in a study of blood T cell repertoires in COVID-19. Study as a whole: Samples taken during acute and convalescent COVID-19 were collected in the United States, Italy and Spain.

Per the original methods: Reference gene primer amplification gave nucleated cell count estimates. Generated by immunoSEQ multiplex PCR, the TCRdb table keeps only in-frame clones and is missing some. V, J and clone size are taken as reported in that table, and D and trimming were inferred from the DNA itself. The table records some 290,000 clones, about nine tenths of them present only once. This CDR3 region has 12 residues. Trimming left V 4 bases short and J 7 bases short, with 8 bases between. CDR1 KGHSH and CDR2 LQKENI come from the germline V gene. The receptor comes from a woman in her thirties or forties with acute COVID-19. Sequencing input: PBMCs or T cells enriched from blood (not recorded which). The chain links TRBV18 to TRBJ2-1, with unresolved D. CDR3 coding DNA: TGTGCCAGCTCACGGAGTACTAATGAGCAGTTCTTC. Amino acids: CASSRSTNEQFF.